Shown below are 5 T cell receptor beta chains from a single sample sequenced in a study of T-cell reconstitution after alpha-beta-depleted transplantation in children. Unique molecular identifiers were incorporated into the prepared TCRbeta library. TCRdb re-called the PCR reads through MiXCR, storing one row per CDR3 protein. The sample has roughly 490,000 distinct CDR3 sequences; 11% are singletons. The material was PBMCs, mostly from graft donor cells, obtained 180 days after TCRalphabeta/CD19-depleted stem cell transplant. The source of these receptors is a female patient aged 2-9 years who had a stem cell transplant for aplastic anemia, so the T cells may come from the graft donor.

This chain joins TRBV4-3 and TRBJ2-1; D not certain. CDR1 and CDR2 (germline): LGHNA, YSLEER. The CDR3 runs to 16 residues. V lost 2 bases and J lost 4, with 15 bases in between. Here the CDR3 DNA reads TGCGCCAGCAGCCAACAGTCAACCGGGCCGTACAATGAGCAGTTCTTC. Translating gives CASSQQSTGPYNEQFF.

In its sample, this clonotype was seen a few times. In DNA form, the CDR3 reads TGTGCCAGCAGTTTGATGGACAGGGTGGACTATGGCTACACCTTC. Its protein is CASSLMDRVDYGYTF. This chain connects TRBV12-3 or TRBV12-4 to TRBJ1-2; 8 bases are a match to TRBD1. The CDR3 has 15 residues. The ends lost 3 bases at V and 3 bases at J; junction bases unmatched: 6.

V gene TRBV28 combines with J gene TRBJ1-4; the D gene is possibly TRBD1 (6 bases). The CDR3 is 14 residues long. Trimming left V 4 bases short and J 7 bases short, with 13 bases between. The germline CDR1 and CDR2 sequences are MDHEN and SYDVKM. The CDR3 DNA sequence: TGTGCCAGCAGTTCCGGACAGCTCCCTGAAAAACTGTTTTTT. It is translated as CASSSGQLPEKLFF. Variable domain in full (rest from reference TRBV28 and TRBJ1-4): DVKVTQSSRYLVKRTGEKVFLECVQDMDHENMFWYRQDPGLGLRLIYFSYDVKMKEKGDIPEGYSVSREKKERFSLILESASTNQTSMYLCASSSGQLPEKLFFGSGTQLSVL.

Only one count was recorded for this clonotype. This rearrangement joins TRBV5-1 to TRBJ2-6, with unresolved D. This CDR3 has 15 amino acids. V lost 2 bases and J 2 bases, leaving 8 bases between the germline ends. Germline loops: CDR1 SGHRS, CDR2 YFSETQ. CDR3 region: CASSFPLPGANVLTF. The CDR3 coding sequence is TGCGCCAGCAGCTTCCCCCTCCCTGGGGCCAACGTCCTGACTTTC.

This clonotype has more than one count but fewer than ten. The CDR3 nucleotides read TGTGCCTGGAGTGTAATCAGGTCCTACGAGCAGTACTTC. Protein product: CAWSVIRSYEQYF. The chain links TRBV30 to TRBJ2-7; D ambiguous. Germline loops: CDR1 GTSNPN, CDR2 SVGIG (reference sequence). Trimming left V 0 bases short and J 1 base short, with 7 bases between. The CDR3 sequence is 13 residues long.